This T cell receptor (beta chain) originates from a study of blood T cell repertoires in COVID-19 (dated by TCRdb to 2018 to 2021). Some background on the complete study: Collaborator samples came from the United States, Italy and Spain and covered acute and convalescent phases of COVID-19. The prospective study material was composed of cDNA or gDNA derived from T cells, B-cell-depleted T cells, or PBMCs. Deeply sampled blood TCRbeta repertoires from subjects exposed to, actively infected with, or recovered from COVID-19 were included in the dataset. The repertoires were released in a freely available public database intended as a resource for research on the immune response to SARS-CoV-2. Samples were obtained from the ongoing ImmuneRACE study (first 160 participants) and from approximately 1,200 subjects provided by 6 global collaborators. A de-identified subject ID, COVID-19 status, age in years and sex were almost always included in the sample metadata. Where available, HLA class I and class II types were obtained from metadata supplied by the sample provider rather than from assay-based typing.

Regarding this clone: Its binding antigen is unknown. No much larger clone is present one base from it, and per-base qualities are unavailable.

V was cut back by 3 bases and J by 3 bases, leaving a gap of 9 bases between them. Including cysteine and phenylalanine, the CDR3 has 14 amino acids. Only CDR3 DNA remains: 42 bases, in frame from the first base. From a lookup of the germline V gene, CDR1 and CDR2 are MGHDK and SYGVNS. Collaborating institutions collected whole blood in K2EDTA tubes following their own protocols. Collaborator samples were shipped for TCRbeta analysis as frozen whole blood, isolated PBMCs, or DNA extracted from either sample type. The study at large found these results: The amount of clinical and demographic metadata varied by source and participant and was provided uncurated.

TCRbeta CDR3 regions were amplified from genomic DNA by means of the immunoSEQ Assay, a bias-controlled multiplex PCR. Under the source paper's analysis protocol: Nucleated cell counts per sample were estimated from amplification of reference gene primers within the assay. To quantify the absolute abundance of each unique TCRbeta CDR3 rearrangement, sequence reads were collapsed and filtered. For each sample, productive Simpson clonality was calculated as the square root of Simpson's diversity index across productive rearrangements. TCRdb obtained this table from immuneACCESS and retained in-frame rearrangements with V and J assigned. These tables miss some clones; where compared with another copy, unresolved V genes account for less than half of the shortfall, and the remainder is unexplained. The V and J calls and the clone size are those of that table, but D and trimming were determined from the DNA. The sample table contains around 200,000 clones; only one count was recorded for under 90% of them. Of the sample, about 2.5% falls within the top ten clones.

Sequences were obtained from peripheral blood. The chain was built from TRBV25-1 and TRBJ2-1; no D gene call is confident. The clonotype originates from a woman aged 40 to 50 with active or convalescent COVID-19. The sequence in DNA is TGTGCCAGCAGTGACGCTCCAGTCTACAATGAGCAGTTCTTC. It translates as CASSDAPVYNEQFF.